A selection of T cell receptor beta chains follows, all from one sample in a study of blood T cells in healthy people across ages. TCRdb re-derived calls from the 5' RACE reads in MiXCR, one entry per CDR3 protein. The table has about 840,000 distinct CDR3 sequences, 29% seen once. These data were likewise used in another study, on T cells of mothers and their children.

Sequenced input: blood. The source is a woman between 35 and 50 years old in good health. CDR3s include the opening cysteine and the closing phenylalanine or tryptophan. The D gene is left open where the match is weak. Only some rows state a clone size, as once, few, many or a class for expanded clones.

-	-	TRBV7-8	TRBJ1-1	CASSLAGTEPQAFF	TGTGCCAGCAGCTTAGCGGGAACCGAGCCCCAAGCTTTCTTT
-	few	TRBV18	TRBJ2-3	CASSPLDGGSTDTQYF	TGTGCCAGCTCACCACTGGACGGGGGCAGCACAGATACGCAGTATTTT
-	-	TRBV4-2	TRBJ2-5	CASSQNWGKTQETQYF	TGTGCCAGCAGCCAAAATTGGGGGAAAACCCAAGAGACCCAGTACTTC
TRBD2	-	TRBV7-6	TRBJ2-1	CASSFWMGGESNEQFF	TGTGCCAGCAGCTTTTGGATGGGGGGGGAATCCAATGAGCAGTTCTTC
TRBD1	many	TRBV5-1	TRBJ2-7	CASSPPSGTGSLNEQYF	TGCGCCAGCAGCCCCCCCTCCGGGACAGGGTCCCTCAACGAGCAGTACTTC
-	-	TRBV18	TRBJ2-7	CASSQAAGNEQYF	TGTGCCAGCTCCCAAGCTGCGGGGAATGAGCAGTACTTC
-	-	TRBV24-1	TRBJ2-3	CATSVKADRDTQYF	TGTGCCACCAGTGTCAAGGCCGATCGGGATACGCAGTATTTT
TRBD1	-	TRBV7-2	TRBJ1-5	CASSLVTGGYSNQPQHF	TGTGCCAGCAGCTTAGTAACAGGGGGTTATAGCAATCAGCCCCAGCATTTT
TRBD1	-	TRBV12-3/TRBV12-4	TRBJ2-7	CASSMGQGIFSYEQYF	TGTGCCAGCAGTATGGGACAGGGAATTTTCTCCTACGAGCAGTACTTC
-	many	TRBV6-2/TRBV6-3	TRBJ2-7	CASETNHYEQYF	TGTGCCAGCGAGACCAACCACTACGAGCAGTACTTC
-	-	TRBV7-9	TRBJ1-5	CASSPPGAGVQPQHF	TGTGCCAGCAGCCCCCCCGGGGCGGGGGTTCAGCCCCAGCATTTT
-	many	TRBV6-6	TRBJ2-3	CASSRLVGASTDTQYF	TGTGCCAGCAGTAGACTAGTTGGAGCTAGCACAGATACGCAGTATTTT
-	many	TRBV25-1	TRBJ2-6	CASSGAGVKTGANVLTF	TGTGCCAGCAGCGGGGCAGGGGTGAAAACTGGGGCCAACGTCCTGACTTTC
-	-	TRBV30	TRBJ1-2	CAWSRRNYGYTF	TGTGCCTGGAGTCGTCGAAACTATGGCTACACCTTC
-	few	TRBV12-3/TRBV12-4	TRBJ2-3	CASSLTGTQNTDTQYF	TGTGCCAGCAGTCTGACCGGGACGCAGAACACAGATACGCAGTATTTT
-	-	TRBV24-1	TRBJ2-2	CATSDWGGSNTGELFF	TGTGCCACCAGTGATTGGGGGGGCTCGAACACCGGGGAGCTGTTTTTT
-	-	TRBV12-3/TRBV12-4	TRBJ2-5	CASRLGVSETQYF	TGTGCCAGCAGGTTAGGGGTCTCGGAGACCCAGTACTTC
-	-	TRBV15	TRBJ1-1	CATSQDRLNTEAFF	TGTGCCACCAGTCAGGACCGACTGAACACTGAAGCTTTCTTT
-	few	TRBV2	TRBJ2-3	CASSERYAASGTDTQYF	TGTGCCAGCAGTGAGAGGTACGCGGCTTCGGGCACAGATACGCAGTATTTT
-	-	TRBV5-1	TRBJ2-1	CASSLEVRGLAFYNEQFF	TGCGCCAGCAGCTTGGAGGTCAGGGGTTTAGCTTTCTACAATGAGCAGTTCTTC
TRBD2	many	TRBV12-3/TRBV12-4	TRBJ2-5	CASSFSQLAVVETQYF	TGTGCCAGCAGTTTCTCCCAACTAGCGGTCGTCGAGACCCAGTACTTC
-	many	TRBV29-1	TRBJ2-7	CSVEGDTSYEQYF	TGCAGCGTTGAAGGGGACACCTCCTACGAGCAGTACTTC
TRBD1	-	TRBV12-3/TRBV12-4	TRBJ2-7	CASTPTARGRVYF	TGTGCCAGCACCCCAACGGCCAGGGGGCGCGTGTACTTC
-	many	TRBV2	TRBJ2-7	CASTRRGGSYEQYF	TGTGCCAGCACCCGACGAGGGGGCTCCTACGAGCAGTACTTC
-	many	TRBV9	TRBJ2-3	CASSVAPGIGDTQYF	TGTGCCAGCAGCGTAGCTCCGGGTATAGGGGATACGCAGTATTTT
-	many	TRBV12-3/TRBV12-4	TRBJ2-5	CASSLAQETQYF	TGTGCCAGCAGTTTAGCCCAAGAGACCCAGTACTTC
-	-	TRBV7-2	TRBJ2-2	CASSLAPGPTGGELFF	TGTGCCAGCAGCTTAGCCCCGGGACCGACGGGCGGGGAGCTGTTTTTT
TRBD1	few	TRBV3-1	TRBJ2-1	CASSRGQITNNEQFF	TGTGCCAGCAGCCGGGGACAGATAACCAACAATGAGCAGTTCTTC
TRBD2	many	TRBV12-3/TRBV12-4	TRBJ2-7	CASSPSGLAPYEQYF	TGTGCCAGCAGTCCTTCGGGACTAGCACCTTACGAGCAGTACTTC
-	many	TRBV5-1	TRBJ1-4	CASSLGSASTNEKLFF	TGCGCCAGCAGCTTGGGGTCCGCCTCAACTAATGAAAAACTGTTTTTT
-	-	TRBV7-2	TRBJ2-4	CASSLGVELEQYF	TGTGCCAGCAGCTTAGGGGTCGAGTTGGAGCAGTACTTC
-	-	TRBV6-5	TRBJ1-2	CASSTLSRSGYGYTF	TGTGCCAGCAGCACCTTGAGTCGGTCGGGCTATGGCTACACCTTC
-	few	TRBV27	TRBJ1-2	CASSPARGGDYGYTF	TGTGCCAGCAGTCCCGCCCGAGGGGGGGACTATGGCTACACCTTC
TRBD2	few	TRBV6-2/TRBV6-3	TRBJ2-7	CASSYSGGNSYEQYF	TGTGCCAGCAGTTACTCCGGGGGGAACTCCTACGAGCAGTACTTC
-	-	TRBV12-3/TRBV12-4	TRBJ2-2	CASSLNRARRTGELFF	TGTGCCAGCAGTTTAAACAGGGCTAGAAGGACCGGGGAGCTGTTTTTT
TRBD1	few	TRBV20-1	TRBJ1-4	CSTKGQIATNEKLFF	TGCAGTACCAAGGGACAGATAGCAACTAATGAAAAACTGTTTTTT
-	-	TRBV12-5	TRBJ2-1	CASGLNPGAQETQFF	TGTGCTAGTGGTTTGAATCCCGGAGCCCAAGAGACCCAGTTCTTC
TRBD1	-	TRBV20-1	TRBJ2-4	CSADRDRGAKNIQYF	TGCAGTGCTGACCGGGACAGGGGAGCCAAAAACATTCAGTACTTC
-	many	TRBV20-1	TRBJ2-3	CSARHREAGDTQYF	TGCAGTGCTAGACATAGAGAAGCTGGGGATACGCAGTATTTT
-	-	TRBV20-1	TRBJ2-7	CSARDRGGRNEQYF	TGCAGTGCTAGAGATAGGGGGGGGCGAAACGAGCAGTACTTC
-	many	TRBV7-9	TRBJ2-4	CASSSPAGEANIQYF	TGTGCCAGCAGCTCCCCGGCAGGGGAGGCAAACATTCAGTACTTC
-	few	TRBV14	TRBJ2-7	CASSQDKKITSTWGEQYF	TGTGCCAGCAGCCAAGATAAAAAAATAACTTCAACGTGGGGCGAGCAGTACTTC
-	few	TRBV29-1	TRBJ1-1	CSGLRVSGGTEAFF	TGCAGCGGGCTAAGAGTGAGCGGGGGCACTGAAGCTTTCTTT
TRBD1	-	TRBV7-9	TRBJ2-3	CASSLATGDLTDTQYF	TGTGCCAGCAGCTTAGCCACAGGGGATCTCACAGATACGCAGTATTTT
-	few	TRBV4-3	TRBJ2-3	CTSSQDPVAGTDTQYF	TGCACCAGCAGCCAAGATCCCGTGGCGGGCACAGATACGCAGTATTTT
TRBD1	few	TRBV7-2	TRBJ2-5	CASSSDRVSVQGTQYF	TGTGCCAGCAGCTCGGACAGGGTTTCTGTCCAAGGGACCCAGTACTTC
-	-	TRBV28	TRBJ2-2	CASSFFDSGALTGELFF	TGTGCCAGCAGTTTTTTCGATTCCGGGGCCCTCACCGGGGAGCTGTTTTTT
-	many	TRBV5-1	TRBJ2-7	CASSLVGQVWDEQYF	TGCGCCAGCAGCTTGGTAGGGCAGGTCTGGGACGAGCAGTACTTC
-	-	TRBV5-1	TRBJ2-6	CASSLSTSVRRQSGANVLTF	TGCGCCAGCAGCTTAAGTACCAGTGTCCGTCGTCAGTCTGGGGCCAACGTCCTGACTTTC
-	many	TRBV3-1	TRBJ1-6	CASSQERVNNSPLHF	TGTGCCAGCAGCCAAGAAAGGGTAAATAATTCACCCCTCCACTTT
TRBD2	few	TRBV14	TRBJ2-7	CASSQGEGLALYEQYF	TGTGCCAGCAGCCAGGGGGAAGGACTAGCGCTGTACGAGCAGTACTTC
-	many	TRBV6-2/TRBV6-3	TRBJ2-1	CASTLDYYNEQFF	TGTGCCAGCACCTTAGACTACTACAATGAGCAGTTCTTC
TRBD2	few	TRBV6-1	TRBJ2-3	CASSVRGIGTSTDTQYF	TGTGCCAGCAGTGTGCGGGGGATCGGTACTAGCACAGATACGCAGTATTTT